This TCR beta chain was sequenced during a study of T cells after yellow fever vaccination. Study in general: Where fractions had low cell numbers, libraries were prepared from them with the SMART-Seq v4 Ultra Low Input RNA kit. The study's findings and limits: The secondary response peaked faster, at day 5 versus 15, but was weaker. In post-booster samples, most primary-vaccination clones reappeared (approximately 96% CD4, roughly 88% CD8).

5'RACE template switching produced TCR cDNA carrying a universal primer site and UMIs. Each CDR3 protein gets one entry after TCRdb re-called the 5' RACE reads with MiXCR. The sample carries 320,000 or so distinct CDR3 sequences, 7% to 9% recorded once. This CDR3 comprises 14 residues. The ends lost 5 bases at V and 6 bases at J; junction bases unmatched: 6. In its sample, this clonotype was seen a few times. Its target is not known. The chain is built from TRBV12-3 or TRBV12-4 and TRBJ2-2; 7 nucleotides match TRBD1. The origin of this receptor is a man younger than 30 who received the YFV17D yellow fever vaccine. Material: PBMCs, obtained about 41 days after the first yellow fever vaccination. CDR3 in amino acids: CASSPTGSAGELFF. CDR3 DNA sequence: TGTGCCAGCAGTCCGACAGGGTCCGCCGGGGAGCTGTTTTTT.